Each of the 16 T cell receptor beta chains below was sequenced from the same sample in a study of molecular identifiers for immune sequencing clone quantification (dated by TCRdb to the late 2010s). The library was prepared using PCR. Sequencing relied on a NextSeq 500. The raw public data were reprocessed by TCRdb itself: fastp quality trimming at Q25, MiXCR clonotype calling, in-frame beta chains only. Each CDR3 protein gets just one entry, which takes the most common genes and DNA from the rows behind it. Recorded for this sample are about half a million distinct CDR3 sequences; less than 30% of them occurred a single time. The top ten constitute around 0.8% of the sample. The specimen was naive CD8+ T cells from blood, with Jurkat cell RNA spiked in. In light of the paper, this sample's cell subset or site label describes: FACS-sorted CD8+CD4-CCR7+CD45RA+ naive T cells. The origin of the receptors is a human donor in good health. Some libraries in this study had Jurkat cell RNA spiked in.

Ten or more counts support this clonotype. The chain recombines TRBV9 with TRBJ2-3; D may be TRBD1 (6 bases). Germline CDR1 and CDR2: SGDLS and YYNGEE. CDR3 length equals 14 residues. V was clipped by 0 bases and J by 4 bases, with 9 bases between them. The CDR3 protein is CASSVAGEADTQYF. CDR3 DNA: TGTGCCAGCAGCGTAGCAGGGGAAGCAGATACGCAGTATTTT.

The V and J genes are TRBV29-1 and TRBJ1-2, with D possibly matching TRBD1 (5 bases). CDR3 length equals 14 residues. Germline values: CDR1 SQVTM, CDR2 ANQGSEA. Deletions cut 6 bases from V and 5 bases from J, with 19 bases between. The CDR3: CSVVGDGETYGYTF. For the CDR3, the DNA is TGCAGCGTCGTTGGGGACGGAGAGACTTATGGCTACACCTTC.

This clonotype was counted at least ten times. The chain carries TRBV6-4 and TRBJ2-6, with 7 bases identical to TRBD1. The CDR3 extends over 16 amino acids. Germline trimming cut 3 bases from V and 4 bases from J; bases unmatched to any gene: 6. The germline gives CDR1 MRHNA, CDR2 SNTAGT. CDR3 residues: CASSETGIAGANVLTF. CDR3 sequence (DNA): TGTGCCAGCAGTGAGACAGGGATCGCGGGGGCCAACGTCCTGACTTTC.

The chain uses TRBV6-1 and TRBJ2-7; TRBD1 aligns across 9 bases. CDR3 length equals 15 residues. V was pared by 3 bases and J by 6 bases, with 9 bases of the junction left unmatched. CDR1 MNHNS and CDR2 SASEGT come from the germline V gene. CDR3 DNA sequence: TGTGCCAGCAGTGATAAACAACAGGGGGCCTGCGAGCAGTACTTC. This sequence encodes CASSDKQQGACEQYF.

Turning to this clonotype: A junction end diverges from the germline sequence, so it may reflect a read error. The V and J genes are TRBV13 and TRBJ2-5; possibly TRBD1 for D (6 bases). Germline assignment: CDR1 PRHDT and CDR2 FYEKMQ (reference sequence). The CDR3 runs to 17 residues. This chain's CDR3 is CASSSLGQISYQEPQYF. DNA for the CDR3: TGTGCCAGCAGCTCACTAGGACAGATAAGTTACCAAGAGCCCCAGTACTTC.

This clonotype appeared many times. This chain uses TRBV28 with TRBJ2-1; possible D gene TRBD2, 5 bases. V lost 4 bases, J lost 6 bases, and 7 bases lay in between. Germline assignment: CDR1 MDHEN and CDR2 SYDVKM. CDR3 length equals 12 residues. CDR3 amino acids: CASSSTSNEQFF. CDR3 in DNA: TGTGCCAGCAGTTCCACTAGCAATGAGCAGTTCTTC. The full variable domain, rest sourced from reference TRBV28 and TRBJ2-1, is DVKVTQSSRYLVKRTGEKVFLECVQDMDHENMFWYRQDPGLGLRLIYFSYDVKMKEKGDIPEGYSVSREKKERFSLILESASTNQTSMYLCASSSTSNEQFFGPGTRLTVL.

The gene calls are TRBV7-2 and TRBJ2-7; 9 nucleotides align to TRBD1. CDR3 size: 15 residues. CDR1 SGHTA and CDR2 FQGNSA come from the germline V gene. The trim removed 1 base at V and 4 bases at J, leaving 5 bases unmatched. CDR3 coding DNA: TGTGCCAGCAGCTTAGGTGGGGACAGGGCATACGAGCAGTACTTC. Its protein is CASSLGGDRAYEQYF.

The rearrangement joins TRBV5-1 to TRBJ1-1, with D possibly matching TRBD1 (5 bases). CDR3 size: 15 residues. In germline, CDR1 is SGHRS, CDR2 YFSETQ. Trimming took 1 base from V and 3 from J, leaving 13 bases between them. Written as DNA, the CDR3 is TGCGCCAGCAGCTTGAACAGGCCGGGTTACACTGAAGCTTTCTTT. Translation: CASSLNRPGYTEAFF. The complete variable domain, with remaining parts taken from reference TRBV5-1 and TRBJ1-1, reads KAGVTQTPRYLIKTRGQQVTLSCSPISGHRSVSWYQQTPGQGLQFLFEYFSETQRNKGNFPGRFSGRQFSNSRSEMNVSTLELGDSALYLCASSLNRPGYTEAFFGQGTRLTVV.

This clonotype has just a few counts. The chain employs TRBV11-2 and TRBJ2-1, with 14 bases that match TRBD2. The germline V gene encodes CDR1 SGHAT and CDR2 FQNNGV. This CDR3 is 15 amino acids long. V trimming: 4 bases; J trimming: 8 bases; junction bases outside the gene matches: 4. The CDR3 nucleotides are TGTGCCAGCAGCTACGGGACTAGCGGGGGCTATGAGCAGTTCTTC. This encodes CASSYGTSGGYEQFF.

DNA for the CDR3: TGTGCCAGCAGCTTATGGGGTGGGGCGTTCGCGGCCTACAATGAGCAGTTCTTC. This sequence encodes CASSLWGGAFAAYNEQFF. This sequence joins TRBV11-2 and TRBJ2-1; the D gene is possibly TRBD1 (5 bases). The CDR3 totals 18 residues. CDR1 and CDR2 (germline): SGHAT, FQNNGV. The V end lost 2 bases, the J end lost 2 bases, and 19 bases lay between the germline ends.

About this clonotype itself: A single base separates this from a much larger clone, so it may be a read error. The V and J genes are TRBV24-1 and TRBJ2-2; D remains ambiguous. The length of the CDR3 is 13 residues. Looked up from germline, CDR1 is KGHDR and CDR2 is SFDVKD. CDR3 sequence: CATGDTHTGELFF. CDR3 coding DNA: TGTGCCACCGGTGACACACACACCGGGGAGCTGTTTTTT.

This clonotype was seen a handful of times. This chain connects TRBV12-3 or TRBV12-4 to TRBJ1-1; 8 positions agree with TRBD1. The J segment lost 7 bases and the V segment lost 5 bases, leaving 9 bases of the junction unmatched. CDR3 length: 14 residues. CDR3 DNA: TGTGCCAGCAGTCTAATGACAGGGGTGGATGAAGCTTTCTTT. This encodes CASSLMTGVDEAFF.

Note on this clonotype: This clone may be a read error of a much larger clone one base away. This sequence joins TRBV7-2 and TRBJ2-7, with 8 bases matching TRBD2. Per the germline V gene, CDR1 is SGHTA and CDR2 is FQGNSA. The CDR3 contains 17 residues. The V and J ends lost 1 base and 4 bases, in that order; junction bases with no gene match: 12. The CDR3 loop is CASSLGLAGRGSYEQYF. The CDR3 DNA follows: TGTGCCAGCAGCTTAGGCCTTGCCGGGAGGGGTTCTTACGAGCAGTACTTC.

V gene TRBV4-1 combines with J gene TRBJ2-7, with TRBD2 identical over 8 bases. The germline V gene has CDR1 MGHRA and CDR2 YSYEKL. The CDR3 has 18 residues. V was pared by 0 bases and J by 1 base, with 11 bases of the junction left unmatched. This chain's CDR3 is CASSQEPARGGLSYEQYF. For the CDR3, the DNA is TGCGCCAGCAGCCAAGAACCCGCACGGGGGGGCCTGTCCTACGAGCAGTACTTC.

This clonotype came up many times. In nucleotides, the CDR3 is TGCAGTGCTCGTCAGGGGTTGGGCTACGAGCAGTACTTC. This sequence encodes CSARQGLGYEQYF. The rearrangement uses TRBV20-1 and TRBJ2-7, with a possible D match to TRBD1 (6 bases). Germline assignment: CDR1 DFQATT and CDR2 SNEGSKA (reference sequence). Trimming shortened V by 5 bases and J by 3 bases, and 14 bases separated the two germline ends. The CDR3 is 13 amino acids.

The CDR3 reads CSARNRQGRDNEQFF. The CDR3 coding sequence is TGCAGTGCTAGGAACCGGCAGGGTAGAGACAATGAGCAGTTCTTC. V is TRBV20-1 and J is TRBJ2-1; possible D gene TRBD1, 5 bases. The CDR3 is 15 residues long. Germline CDR1 is DFQATT and CDR2 is SNEGSKA (reference sequence). Trimming stripped 3 bases from V and 5 bases from J, with 17 bases between.